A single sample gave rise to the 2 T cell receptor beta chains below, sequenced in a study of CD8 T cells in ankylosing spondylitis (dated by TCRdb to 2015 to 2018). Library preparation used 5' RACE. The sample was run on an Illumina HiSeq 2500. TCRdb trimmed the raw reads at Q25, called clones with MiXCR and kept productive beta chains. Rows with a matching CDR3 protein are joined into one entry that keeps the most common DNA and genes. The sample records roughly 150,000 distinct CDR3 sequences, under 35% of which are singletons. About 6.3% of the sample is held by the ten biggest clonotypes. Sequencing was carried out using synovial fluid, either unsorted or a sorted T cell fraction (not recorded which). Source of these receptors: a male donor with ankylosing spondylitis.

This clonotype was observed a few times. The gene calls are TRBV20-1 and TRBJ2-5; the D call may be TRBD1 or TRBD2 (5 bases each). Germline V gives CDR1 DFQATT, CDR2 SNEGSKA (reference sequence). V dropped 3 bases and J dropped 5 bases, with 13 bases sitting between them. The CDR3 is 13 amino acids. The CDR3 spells CSARGRGPETQYF. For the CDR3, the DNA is TGCAGTGCTAGGGGCCGGGGCCCGGAGACCCAGTACTTC.

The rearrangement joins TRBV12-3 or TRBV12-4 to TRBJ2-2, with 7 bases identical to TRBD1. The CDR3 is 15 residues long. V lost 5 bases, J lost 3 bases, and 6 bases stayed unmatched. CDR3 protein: CASSIWDSHTGELFF. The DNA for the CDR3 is TGTGCCAGCAGTATTTGGGACAGTCACACCGGGGAGCTGTTTTTT.